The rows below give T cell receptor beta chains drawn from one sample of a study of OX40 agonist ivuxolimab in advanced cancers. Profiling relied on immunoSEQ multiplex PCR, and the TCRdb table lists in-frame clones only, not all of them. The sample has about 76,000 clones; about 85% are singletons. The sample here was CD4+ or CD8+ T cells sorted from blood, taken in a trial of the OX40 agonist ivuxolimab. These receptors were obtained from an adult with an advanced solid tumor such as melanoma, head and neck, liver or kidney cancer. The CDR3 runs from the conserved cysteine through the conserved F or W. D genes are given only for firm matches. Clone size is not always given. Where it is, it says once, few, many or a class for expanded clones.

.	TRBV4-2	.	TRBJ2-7	CASSQDERYEQYF	TGTGCCAGCAGCCAAGACGAACGCTACGAGCAGTACTTC
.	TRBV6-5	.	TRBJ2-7	CASSQKGLSYEQYF	TGTGCCAGCAGTCAGAAGGGCCTCTCCTACGAGCAGTACTTC
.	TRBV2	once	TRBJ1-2	CASSDWDGNYGYTF	TGTGCCAGCAGTGACTGGGACGGGAACTATGGCTACACCTTC
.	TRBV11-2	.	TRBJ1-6	CASSLRKGGSSYNSPLHF	TGTGCCAGCAGCTTAAGGAAGGGAGGGAGCTCCTATAATTCACCCCTCCACTTT
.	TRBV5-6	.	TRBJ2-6	CASSFRGAGANVLTF	TGTGCCAGCAGCTTTAGGGGGGCTGGGGCCAACGTCCTGACTTTC
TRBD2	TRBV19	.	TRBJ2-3	CASSIGLAGLRREDPLTDTQYF	TGTGCCAGTAGTATAGGGCTAGCGGGGTTAAGGAGGGAAGACCCTCTCACAGATACGCAGTATTTT
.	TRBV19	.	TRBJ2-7	CASSIGSDTYEQYF	TGTGCCAGTAGTATTGGCAGTGATACCTACGAGCAGTACTTC
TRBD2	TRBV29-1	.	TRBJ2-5	CAHSSGEETQYF	TGCGCTCACTCTAGCGGGGAAGAGACCCAGTACTTC
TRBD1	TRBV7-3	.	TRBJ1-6	CASSLNGQGNSPLHF	TGTGCCAGCAGCTTAAATGGACAGGGTAATTCACCCCTCCACTTT
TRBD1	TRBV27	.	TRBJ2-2	CASRQGQTNTGELFF	TGTGCCAGCAGACAGGGACAGACGAACACCGGGGAGCTGTTTTTT
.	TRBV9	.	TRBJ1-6	CASSSSPGANSPLHF	TGTGCCAGCAGCTCCTCCCCGGGGGCGAATTCACCCCTCCACTTT
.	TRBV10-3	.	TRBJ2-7	CAISETAGGSYEQYF	TGTGCCATCAGTGAGACAGCCGGCGGGTCCTACGAGCAGTACTTC
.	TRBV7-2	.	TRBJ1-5	CASSKTGFGPQHF	TGTGCCAGCAGCAAGACAGGTTTTGGGCCCCAGCATTTT
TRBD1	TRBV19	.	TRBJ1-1	CASKPGQGLMGNTEAFF	TGTGCCAGCAAGCCGGGACAGGGCCTGATGGGGAACACTGAAGCTTTCTTT
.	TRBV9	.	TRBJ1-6	CASSSGARTGSPLHF	TGTGCCAGCAGCTCCGGGGCCCGGACGGGTTCACCCCTCCACTTT
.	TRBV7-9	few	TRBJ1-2	CASSPSNYGYTF	TGTGCCAGCAGTCCTTCTAACTATGGCTACACCTTC
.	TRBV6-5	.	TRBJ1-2	CASRAGVNYGYTF	TGTGCCAGCAGGGCAGGGGTGAACTATGGCTACACCTTC
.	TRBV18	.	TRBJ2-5	CASSPPSRKETQYF	TGTGCCAGCTCACCACCGAGTAGAAAGGAGACCCAGTACTTC
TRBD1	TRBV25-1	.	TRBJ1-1	CASRNRGLNTEAFF	TGTGCCAGCAGGAACAGGGGGCTTAACACTGAAGCTTTCTTT
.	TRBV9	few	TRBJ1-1	CASSGPGTALNTEAFF	TGTGCCAGCAGCGGTCCAGGGACGGCTCTGAACACTGAAGCTTTCTTT
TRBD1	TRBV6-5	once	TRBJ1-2	CASSYSTATGVHGYTF	TGTGCCAGCAGTTACTCGACCGCGACAGGGGTTCATGGCTACACCTTC
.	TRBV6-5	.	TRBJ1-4	CASTESGAAEKLFF	TGTGCCAGCACTGAATCGGGGGCCGCTGAAAAACTGTTTTTT
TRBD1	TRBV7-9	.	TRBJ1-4	CASSLQGAPEKLFF	TGTGCCAGCAGCCTACAGGGGGCGCCTGAAAAACTGTTTTTT
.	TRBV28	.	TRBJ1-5	CASTSGTPSNQPQHF	TGTGCCAGCACTTCCGGGACACCAAGCAATCAGCCCCAGCATTTT
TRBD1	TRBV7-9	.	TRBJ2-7	CASSLVGQVTYEQYF	TGTGCCAGCAGCTTAGTGGGACAGGTGACCTACGAGCAGTACTTC
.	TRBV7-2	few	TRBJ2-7	CASSLQGSTYEQYF	TGTGCCAGCAGCTTACAGGGGTCTACCTACGAGCAGTACTTC
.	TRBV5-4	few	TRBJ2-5	CASSHSYSQQETQYF	TGTGCCAGCAGCCATAGCTACAGTCAACAAGAGACCCAGTACTTC
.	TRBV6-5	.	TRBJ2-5	CASSAWGTQYF	TGTGCCAGCAGCGCCTGGGGGACCCAGTACTTC
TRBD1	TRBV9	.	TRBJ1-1	CASSAGGQGKTEAFF	TGTGCCAGCAGCGCCGGTGGACAGGGGAAAACTGAAGCTTTCTTT
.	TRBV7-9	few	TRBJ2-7	CASSPTFRVYEQYF	TGTGCCAGCAGCCCGACATTCAGAGTCTACGAGCAGTACTTC
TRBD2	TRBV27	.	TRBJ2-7	CASSFEGLAGEYEQYF	TGTGCCAGCAGTTTCGAGGGGCTAGCGGGAGAATACGAGCAGTACTTC
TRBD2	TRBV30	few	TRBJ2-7	CAWRHKGAGALPRSYEQYF	TGTGCCTGGAGACACAAGGGAGCGGGGGCCCTCCCTCGGTCCTACGAGCAGTACTTC
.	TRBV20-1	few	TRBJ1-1	CSALRGTEAFF	TGCAGTGCTTTGCGGGGGACTGAAGCTTTCTTT
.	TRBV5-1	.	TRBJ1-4	CASSLGQRGEKLFF	TGCGCCAGCAGCTTGGGACAAAGGGGGGAAAAACTGTTTTTT
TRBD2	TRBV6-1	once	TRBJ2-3	CASSGGRGGPDTQYF	TGTGCCAGCAGTGGTGGGCGGGGGGGCCCAGATACGCAGTATTTT
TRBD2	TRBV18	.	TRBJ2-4	CASAPGLSGGIQYF	TGTGCCAGCGCCCCGGGACTCTCGGGGGGCATTCAGTACTTC
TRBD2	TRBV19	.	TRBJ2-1	CASSTANRGLANEQFF	TGTGCCAGTAGTACGGCGAATCGGGGACTAGCTAATGAGCAGTTCTTC
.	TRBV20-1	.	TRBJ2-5	CSAPKETQYF	TGCAGTGCCCCCAAAGAGACCCAGTACTTC
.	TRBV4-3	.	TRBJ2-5	CASSQGVGRGGQETQYF	TGCGCCAGCAGCCAAGGCGTGGGAAGAGGGGGGCAAGAGACCCAGTACTTC
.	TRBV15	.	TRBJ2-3	CATSSSRITGTDTQYF	TGTGCCACCAGCAGTTCCAGGATTACTGGCACAGATACGCAGTATTTT
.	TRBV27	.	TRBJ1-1	CASPKGRTEAFF	TGTGCCTCCCCAAAGGGCCGGACTGAAGCTTTCTTT
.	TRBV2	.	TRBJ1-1	CASLRDIRAFF	TGTGCCAGCCTCCGGGACATCAGGGCTTTCTTT
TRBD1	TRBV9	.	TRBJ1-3	CASSADRPNSGNTIYF	TGTGCCAGCAGCGCGGACAGGCCAAACTCTGGAAACACCATATATTTT
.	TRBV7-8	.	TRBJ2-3	CASSSERKDTQYF	TGTGCCAGCAGCTCGGAGCGGAAGGATACGCAGTATTTT
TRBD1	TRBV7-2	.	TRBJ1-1	CASTPQGDTEAFF	TGTGCCAGCACCCCACAGGGGGACACTGAAGCTTTCTTT
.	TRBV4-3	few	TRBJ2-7	CASSQARGWTSYEQYF	TGCGCCAGCAGCCAAGCCAGGGGATGGACATCCTACGAGCAGTACTTC
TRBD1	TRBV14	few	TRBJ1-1	CASSHQQGALTEAFF	TGTGCCAGCAGCCATCAACAGGGGGCATTAACTGAAGCTTTCTTT
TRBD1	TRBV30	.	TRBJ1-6	CAWNKEGQGNSPLHF	TGTGCCTGGAACAAAGAGGGACAGGGAAATTCACCCCTCCACTTT
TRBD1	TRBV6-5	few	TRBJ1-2	CASSTAGTDYGYTF	TGTGCCAGCAGTACGGCCGGGACAGACTATGGCTACACCTTC
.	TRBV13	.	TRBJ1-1	CASSLVRGVRQTNTEAFF	TGTGCCAGCAGCTTAGTCCGCGGCGTTCGACAGACGAACACTGAAGCTTTCTTT
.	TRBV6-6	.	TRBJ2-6	CASSFGQRANVLTF	TGTGCCAGCAGTTTCGGACAGCGGGCCAACGTCCTGACTTTC